This T cell receptor (beta chain) was documented in a study of blood T cell repertoires in COVID-19. About the research overall: Nucleic acid was either cDNA or gDNA, and it came from T cells, B-cell-depleted T cells, or PBMCs.

In the authors' workflow: Cell counts per sample came from amplifying reference gene primers. The protocol was immunoSEQ multiplex PCR, while the TCRdb copy is restricted to in-frame clones and leaves out a portion. V, J and clone size derive from that table, while D and trimming were established from the DNA sequence. Of almost 200,000 clones in the sample, around 85% are singletons; the top ten hold about 0.91%. Trimming at V came to 4 bases and at J to 2 bases, leaving 8 bases not matched to a gene. From germline, CDR1 is MNHEY and CDR2 SMNVEV (reference sequence). This CDR3 has 17 amino acids. Enrolment of Seattle patients took place during active infection, and they were followed longitudinally.

The sample taken for sequencing was peripheral blood. The V and J genes are TRBV27 and TRBJ1-5, with 10 nucleotides matching TRBD1. The sequence came from a man aged 60 to 75 with COVID-19, enrolled during active disease. The CDR3 nucleotides read TGTGCCAGCAGTTCATCCGGGGGGACAGGGGGCAATCAGCCCCAGCATTTT. This sequence encodes CASSSSGGTGGNQPQHF.